The clone carrying this T cell receptor (beta chain) was picked up a small number of times. CDR3 length: 13 residues. Germline assignment: CDR1 SGHTA and CDR2 FQGNSA. V was clipped by 3 bases and J by 1 base, with 7 bases between them. Both 60 Vbeta primers and 13 Jbeta primers went into the PCR. TCRdb's table, derived via immunoSEQ multiplex PCR, lists solely in-frame clones and lacks some. Of approximately 100,000 clones in the sample, under 80% were seen once. The data are from a study of cytomegalovirus exposure and HLA in healthy donors. The sequenced sample was PBMCs. The TCR was taken from a young woman in good health and CMV-seropositive. The V gene is TRBV7-2, the J gene TRBJ2-7; D remains unclear. CDR3 protein: CASSLAASYEQYF. The CDR3, as DNA: TGTGCCAGCAGCTTGGCTGCTTCCTACGAGCAGTACTTC.